These T cell receptor beta chains were read from a single sample in a study of shared clonotypes between healthy human individuals. The repertoire was sequenced with immunoSEQ multiplex PCR; TCRdb's copy has only in-frame clones and lacks some. The table lists some 580,000 clones, roughly 98% of them singletons. The sequencing input was naive CD8+ T cells sorted from blood. The receptors were sampled from a man in his thirties or forties in good health. CDR3s leave out the opening cysteine and the closing phenylalanine or tryptophan.

J: TRBJ2-2; V: TRBV6-6; length: 11; CDR3: ASSSGNTGELF
J: TRBJ2-7; V: TRBV7-8; length: 14; CDR3: ASSLGVEGQLYEQY
J: TRBJ2-1; V: TRBV15; length: 11; CDR3: ATSRVPAVGQF
J: TRBJ2-7; V: TRBV27; length: 11; CDR3: ASSLRRGHEQY
J: TRBJ1-1; V: TRBV4-1; length: 9; CDR3: ASGPDTEAF
J: TRBJ2-5; V: TRBV11-2; length: 13; CDR3: ASTRKAEGQETQY
J: TRBJ2-1; V: TRBV9; length: 12; CDR3: ASGRSVSYNEQF
J: TRBJ2-7; V: TRBV28; length: 16; CDR3: ASSSPRRGTGFSYEQY
J: TRBJ2-2; V: TRBV4-1; length: 15; CDR3: ASSQGAGLREAGELF
J: TRBJ2-1; V: TRBV5-4; length: 14; CDR3: ASSLALTSSYNEQF
J: TRBJ2-1; V: TRBV23-1; length: 8; CDR3: ASFWDEQF
J: TRBJ2-1; V: TRBV9; length: 13; CDR3: ASTAGTGPEDEQF
J: TRBJ2-1; V: TRBV7-9; length: 14; CDR3: ASSRNDGLISNEQF
J: TRBJ2-1; V: TRBV4-3; length: 13; CDR3: ASSQEWVASNEQF
J: TRBJ2-7; V: TRBV6-4; length: 13; CDR3: ASSDPAGGSYEQY
J: TRBJ1-4; V: TRBV5-5; length: 12; CDR3: ASSSTGFREKLF
J: TRBJ1-1; V: TRBV11-3; length: 15; CDR3: ASSLGGQGAKNTEAF